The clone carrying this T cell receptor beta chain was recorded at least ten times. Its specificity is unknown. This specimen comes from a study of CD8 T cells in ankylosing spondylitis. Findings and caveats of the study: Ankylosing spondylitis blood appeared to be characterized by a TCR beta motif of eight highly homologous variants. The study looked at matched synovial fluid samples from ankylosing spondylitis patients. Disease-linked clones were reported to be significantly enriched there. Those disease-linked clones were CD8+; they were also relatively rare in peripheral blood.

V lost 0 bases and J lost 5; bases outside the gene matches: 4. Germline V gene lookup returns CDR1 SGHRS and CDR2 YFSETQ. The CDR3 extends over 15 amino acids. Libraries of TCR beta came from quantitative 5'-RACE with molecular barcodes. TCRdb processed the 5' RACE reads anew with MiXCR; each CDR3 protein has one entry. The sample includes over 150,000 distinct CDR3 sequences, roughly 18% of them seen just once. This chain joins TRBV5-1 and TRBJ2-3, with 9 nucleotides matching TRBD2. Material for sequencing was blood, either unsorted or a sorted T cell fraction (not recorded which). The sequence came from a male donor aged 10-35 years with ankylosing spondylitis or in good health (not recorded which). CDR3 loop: CASSLAAGGGDTQYF. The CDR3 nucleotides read TGCGCCAGCAGCTTGGCGGCGGGAGGGGGAGATACGCAGTATTTT.